This passage covers 30 T cell receptor beta chains from one sample sequenced in a study of T cell changes during pregnancy in multiple sclerosis. Measured with immunoSEQ multiplex PCR; TCRdb has only the in-frame clones, and not every one. The profile shows around 42,000 clones, around 92% of them singletons. The sequenced sample was CD4+ T cells from peripheral blood mononuclear cells, obtained in the second trimester of pregnancy. The receptors here all came from a female donor in good health, enrolled as a control in a pregnancy study.

This chain joins TRBV5-6 and TRBJ1-3; 9 bases match TRBD1. Germline values: CDR1 SGHDT, CDR2 YYEEEE. CDR3 length equals 16 residues. J gave up 4 bases and V 5 bases, and 10 bases lay outside the gene matches. The CDR3 loop reads CASSFTGGRKGNTIYF. CDR3 sequence (DNA): TGTGCCAGCAGTTTTACAGGGGGCAGGAAGGGAAACACCATATATTTT.

V gene TRBV7-2 combines with J gene TRBJ2-1, with D perhaps matching TRBD1 (6 bases). V was trimmed by 1 base and J by 7 bases, leaving 17 bases between them. Germline CDR1 and CDR2: SGHTA and FQGNSA. The length of the CDR3 is 16 residues. The DNA of the CDR3 is TGTGCCAGCAGCTTAGGGCAGGGGCTGAGGGCTAATGAGCAGTTCTTC. Translated, it gives CASSLGQGLRANEQFF.

The V call is TRBV6-5, the J call TRBJ1-1; D remains ambiguous. Trimming took 2 bases from V and 2 from J, leaving 12 bases between them. The CDR3 contains 15 residues. The germline CDR1 and CDR2 sequences are MNHEY and SVGAGI. The CDR3 is CASSYSFGVNTEAFF. The CDR3 DNA reads as TGTGCCAGCAGTTACAGTTTCGGGGTAAACACTGAAGCTTTCTTT.

This rearrangement joins TRBV6-1 to TRBJ1-5; no reliable D call. Germline assignment: CDR1 MNHNS and CDR2 SASEGT. CDR3 length: 14 amino acids. Trimming took 7 bases from V and 2 from J, leaving 12 bases between them. The CDR3 DNA sequence: TGTGCCAGCAAATTTGAGGCCGGCAATCAGCCCCAGCATTTT. Its protein is CASKFEAGNQPQHF.

The CDR3 is CASRGQRGGQETQYF. The CDR3 DNA reads as TGCGCCAGCAGAGGTCAGCGGGGTGGTCAAGAGACCCAGTACTTC. The genes are TRBV5-1 and TRBJ2-5; 7 bases are a match to TRBD2. Germline CDR1 reads SGHRS; CDR2 reads YFSETQ. The length of the CDR3 is 15 residues. Trimming at V came to 5 bases and at J to 2 bases, leaving 9 bases not matched to a gene.

V usage is TRBV30 and J usage is TRBJ2-7, with 11 bases aligning to TRBD2. The ends lost 3 bases at V and 3 bases at J; junction bases unmatched: 13. The CDR3 length is 17 residues. CDR1 is GTSNPN and CDR2 is SVGIG in the germline V gene (reference sequence). CDR3 sequence reads: CAWSRAFSGRANYEQYF. In DNA form, the CDR3 reads TGTGCCTGGAGCAGAGCTTTTAGCGGGAGGGCCAACTACGAGCAGTACTTC.

The gene calls are TRBV7-9 and TRBJ2-2; D perhaps matches TRBD2 (7 bases). Germline V CDR1 and CDR2: SEHNR, FQNEAQ (reference sequence). V was shortened by 7 bases and J by 4 bases, with 19 bases between the two germline ends. This CDR3 has 16 amino acids. The CDR3 loop reads CASTLLGGGGTGELFF. For the CDR3, the DNA is TGTGCCAGCACCCTGCTAGGGGGGGGCGGCACCGGGGAGCTGTTTTTT. Using reference TRBV7-9 and TRBJ2-2 for the parts outside the CDR3, the full variable domain is DTGVSQNPRHKITKRGQNVTFRCDPISEHNRLYWYRQTLGQGPEFLTYFQNEAQLEKSRLLSDRFSAERPKGSFSTLEIQRTEQGDSAMYLCASTLLGGGGTGELFFGEGSRLTVL.

In the case of this clone: This sample also contains other DNA sequences that code for the same CDR3. This CDR3 is CASSPPGQQDTEAFF. The CDR3 nucleotides read TGTGCCAGCTCACCGCCGGGACAGCAGGACACTGAAGCTTTCTTT. This chain joins TRBV18 and TRBJ1-1, with 7 bases matching TRBD1. CDR1 is KGHSH, CDR2 LQKENI, per germline. The V gene end was trimmed by 3 bases and the J gene end by 3 bases; junction bases not matched to a gene: 7. This CDR3 spans 15 amino acids.

CDR3 residues: CASSLVWGTTYGYTF. CDR3 bases: TGTGCCAGCAGCTTAGTGTGGGGCACGACCTATGGCTACACCTTC. The V gene is TRBV7-8, the J gene TRBJ1-2; possible D gene TRBD1, 5 bases. Germline V lookup: CDR1 SGHVS, CDR2 FQNEAQ. CDR3 length: 15 residues. Trimming removed 1 base at V and 4 bases at J, with 13 bases between.

J is TRBJ2-1 and V is TRBV18; the match to TRBD2 covers 7 bases. Per the germline V gene, CDR1 is KGHSH and CDR2 is LQKENI. This CDR3 contains 16 residues. V lost 2 bases and J lost 7; bases outside the gene matches: 11. The CDR3 sequence: CASSPSGRAGGNEQFF. DNA for the CDR3: TGTGCCAGCTCACCATCAGGGAGGGCCGGCGGTAATGAGCAGTTCTTC.

This chain connects TRBV7-2 to TRBJ1-2; D possibly corresponds to TRBD1 (6 bases). CDR1 SGHTA and CDR2 FQGNSA come from the germline V gene. The CDR3 extends over 17 amino acids. Trimming pared 5 bases from V and 4 bases from J, leaving 23 bases between. The CDR3 here is CASSRPGGQGLVYGYTF. CDR3 DNA: TGTGCCAGCAGCAGGCCCGGGGGGCAGGGGTTGGTCTATGGCTACACCTTC.

The chain recombines TRBV7-2 with TRBJ1-4; D is perhaps TRBD1 (6 bases). The CDR3 covers 14 residues. Per the germline V gene, CDR1 is SGHTA and CDR2 is FQGNSA. V was pared by 5 bases and J by 7 bases, with 14 bases between. The CDR3 bases are TGTGCCAGCAGCACAGGGAGAGGTAGTGAAAAACTGTTTTTT. This sequence encodes CASSTGRGSEKLFF.

This sequence joins TRBV7-2 and TRBJ2-5, with D tentatively TRBD1 (6 bases). CDR3 length: 15 residues. Trimming removed 2 bases at V and 2 bases at J, with 12 bases between. Germline assignment: CDR1 SGHTA and CDR2 FQGNSA. CDR3 in amino acids: CASSLMPGQQETQYF. Here the CDR3 DNA reads TGTGCCAGCAGCTTAATGCCGGGACAACAAGAGACCCAGTACTTC. Full variable domain (missing parts from reference TRBV7-2 and TRBJ2-5): GAGVSQSPSNKVTEKGKDVELRCDPISGHTALYWYRQSLGQGLEFLIYFQGNSAPDKSGLPSDRFSAERTGGSVSTLTIQRTQQEDSAVYLCASSLMPGQQETQYFGPGTRLLVL.

The chain combines TRBV23-1 with TRBJ2-1; D may be TRBD1 (6 bases). TRBV23-1 carries the ORF label, with uncertain function. CDR3 length: 14 amino acids. The ends were cut back, 6 bases at V and 2 bases at J, with 11 bases in the middle. The CDR3 DNA follows: TGCGCCAGCAGATCGGACAGAACCTACAATGAGCAGTTCTTC. Amino acids: CASRSDRTYNEQFF.

V is TRBV7-2 and J is TRBJ2-7, with D maybe TRBD2 (6 bases). CDR3 size: 13 residues. Germline lookup yields CDR1 SGHTA and CDR2 FQGNSA. V shed 4 bases and J shed 6 bases, with 13 bases lying between them. The DNA of the CDR3 is TGTGCCAGCAGCTCGGGACTCCCTAGCGAGCAGTACTTC. It specifies CASSSGLPSEQYF.

This chain links TRBV30 with TRBJ2-2; D unresolved. V shed 4 bases and J shed 0 bases, with 12 bases lying between them. This CDR3 is built from 15 residues. The germline CDR1 and CDR2 sequences are GTSNPN and SVGIG (reference sequence). The CDR3: CAWINPLANTGELFF. The CDR3 bases are TGTGCCTGGATCAACCCGCTAGCGAACACCGGGGAGCTGTTTTTT.

V and J are TRBV7-2 and TRBJ1-4, with 9 positions matching TRBD1. The CDR3 loop spans 15 amino acids. Trimming removed 5 bases from V and 2 bases from J; junction bases left unmatched: 3. The germline CDR1 and CDR2 sequences are SGHTA and FQGNSA. The CDR3 coding sequence is TGTGCCAGCAGCACACAGGGGGCGACTAATGAAAAACTGTTTTTT. This codes for CASSTQGATNEKLFF. Full variable domain (missing parts from reference TRBV7-2 and TRBJ1-4): GAGVSQSPSNKVTEKGKDVELRCDPISGHTALYWYRQSLGQGLEFLIYFQGNSAPDKSGLPSDRFSAERTGGSVSTLTIQRTQQEDSAVYLCASSTQGATNEKLFFGSGTQLSVL.

The rearrangement uses TRBV6-5 and TRBJ2-1, with 9 bases matching TRBD2. Trimming cost V 7 bases and J 8 bases; bases outside gene matches: 3. The length of the CDR3 is 12 residues. Germline V gene sequence: CDR1 MNHEY, CDR2 SVGAGI. CDR3 protein: CASKAGGYEQFF. The CDR3 DNA reads as TGTGCCAGCAAGGCGGGAGGGTATGAGCAGTTCTTC.

J is TRBJ1-6 and V is TRBV5-4; 11 positions match TRBD1. J gave up 7 bases and V 4 bases, and 7 bases lay outside the gene matches. CDR1 SGHNT and CDR2 YYREEE come from the germline V gene (reference sequence). This CDR3 has 16 residues. Here the CDR3 reads CASSPGQGAPNSPLHF. Here the CDR3 DNA reads TGTGCCAGCAGCCCTGGACAGGGGGCTCCGAATTCACCCCTCCACTTT.

The chain joins TRBV29-1 to TRBJ2-5; D is perhaps TRBD2 (7 bases). This CDR3 spans 13 amino acids. With 4 bases removed from V and 5 bases from J, the gap between germline ends came to 14 bases. CDR1 and CDR2 from the germline V gene are SQVTM and ANQGSEA. The CDR3 loop reads CSVVRGARETQYF. DNA for the CDR3: TGCAGCGTTGTCCGGGGGGCGCGGGAGACCCAGTACTTC.

The chain links TRBV18 to TRBJ1-2; D is possibly TRBD1 (5 bases). The CDR3 sequence is 15 residues long. Trimming removed 4 bases at V and 4 bases at J, with 16 bases between. CDR1 is KGHSH and CDR2 is LQKENI in the germline V gene. DNA for the CDR3: TGTGCCAGCTCACAGGGGTCTCGACAACCCTATGGCTACACCTTC. Protein: CASSQGSRQPYGYTF.

The V and J genes are TRBV7-2 and TRBJ1-2; the D is unclear. With 4 bases removed from V and 3 bases from J, the gap between germline ends came to 9 bases. The CDR3 totals 13 residues. The germline V gene encodes CDR1 SGHTA and CDR2 FQGNSA. CDR3: CASSSWQDYGYTF. The CDR3 DNA is TGTGCCAGCAGCTCATGGCAAGACTATGGCTACACCTTC.

The V gene is TRBV9, the J gene TRBJ2-2; 8 nucleotides agree with TRBD1. The ends lost 1 base at V and 8 bases at J; junction bases unmatched: 7. The CDR3 has 15 residues. The germline gives CDR1 SGDLS, CDR2 YYNGEE. CDR3 residues: CASSVRSRGRGELFF. The CDR3 DNA reads TGTGCCAGCAGCGTACGGTCCAGGGGGCGGGGGGAGCTGTTTTTT. The variable domain in full, completed from reference TRBV9 and TRBJ2-2, reads DSGVTQTPKHLITATGQRVTLRCSPRSGDLSVYWYQQSLDQGLQFLIQYYNGEERAKGNILERFSAQQFPDLHSELNLSSLELGDSALYFCASSVRSRGRGELFFGEGSRLTVL.

The chain combines TRBV7-9 with TRBJ2-1; 10 nucleotides align to TRBD2. Germline V gene data show CDR1 as SEHNR and CDR2 as FQNEAQ (reference sequence). The CDR3 covers 14 residues. Unmatched junction bases numbered 3, after V lost 1 base and J lost 9 bases. In DNA, the CDR3 is TGTGCCAGCAGCTTAGGTCTAGCGGGAGTTGAGCAGTTCTTC. Protein: CASSLGLAGVEQFF.

The chain recombines TRBV4-3 with TRBJ2-5; TRBD2 agrees at 7 bases. The V gene's germline CDR1 is LGHNA and CDR2 YSLEER. This CDR3 region has 16 residues. J gave up 5 bases and V 0 bases, and 9 bases lay outside the gene matches. The CDR3: CASSQERTRLWETQYF. As DNA, the CDR3 is TGCGCCAGCAGCCAAGAGCGGACTAGGTTGTGGGAGACCCAGTACTTC.

This clone appeared once. The V call is TRBV15, the J call TRBJ2-3; D not certain. CDR1 and CDR2 from the germline V gene are LNHNV and YYDKDF (reference sequence). CDR3 length: 14 residues. The germline V and J ends were trimmed by 0 bases and 7 bases, with 11 bases remaining between them. The CDR3 DNA reads TGTGCCACCAGCAGAGATATAGCAGTCAATACGCAGTATTTT. Amino acids: CATSRDIAVNTQYF. Drawing the rest from reference TRBV15 and TRBJ2-3, the complete variable domain is DAMVIQNPRYQVTQFGKPVTLSCSQTLNHNVMYWYQQKSSQAPKLLFHYYDKDFNNEADTPDNFQSRRPNTSFCFLDIRSPGLGDTAMYLCATSRDIAVNTQYFGPGTRLTVL.

The chain is built from TRBV9 and TRBJ2-3, with a tentative D call TRBD2 (6 bases). Germline V lookup: CDR1 SGDLS, CDR2 YYNGEE. The CDR3 loop spans 14 amino acids. Trimming shortened V by 0 bases and J by 6 bases, and 11 bases separated the two germline ends. CDR3 sequence reads: CASSVGGRSDTQYF. In nucleotides, the CDR3 is TGTGCCAGCAGCGTAGGGGGGAGGTCGGATACGCAGTATTTT.

The chain is built from TRBV18 and TRBJ1-2; 8 nucleotides agree with TRBD1. The V gene end was trimmed by 3 bases and the J gene end by 3 bases; junction bases not matched to a gene: 0. The CDR3 is 13 amino acids. CDR1 and CDR2 (germline): KGHSH, LQKENI. The CDR3 is CASSPDRDYGYTF. CDR3 coding DNA: TGTGCCAGCTCACCGGACAGGGACTATGGCTACACCTTC.

The chain links TRBV5-1 to TRBJ1-4, with D maybe TRBD1 (6 bases). Per the germline V gene, CDR1 is SGHRS and CDR2 is YFSETQ. The CDR3 consists of 16 residues. V gave up 3 bases and J gave up 15 bases, with 27 bases separating them. In DNA, the CDR3 is TGCGCCAGCAGCTCTTCGGACAGCCTAGCGGTGGGAACGATGTTTTTT. Its protein product is CASSSSDSLAVGTMFF. The whole variable domain, remainder taken from reference TRBV5-1 and TRBJ1-4, is KAGVTQTPRYLIKTRGQQVTLSCSPISGHRSVSWYQQTPGQGLQFLFEYFSETQRNKGNFPGRFSGRQFSNSRSEMNVSTLELGDSALYLCASSSSDSLAVGTMFFGSGTQLSVL.

V is TRBV27 and J is TRBJ2-1; 15 nucleotides line up with TRBD2. The junction had 7 bases not matched to a gene; V was cut back by 7 bases and J by 0 bases. The germline gives CDR1 MNHEY, CDR2 SMNVEV (reference sequence). The CDR3 consists of 18 residues. CDR3 nucleotides: TGTGCCAGCACCTGGGGACTAGCGGGGGGCAGCTCCTACAATGAGCAGTTCTTC. Residues: CASTWGLAGGSSYNEQFF.